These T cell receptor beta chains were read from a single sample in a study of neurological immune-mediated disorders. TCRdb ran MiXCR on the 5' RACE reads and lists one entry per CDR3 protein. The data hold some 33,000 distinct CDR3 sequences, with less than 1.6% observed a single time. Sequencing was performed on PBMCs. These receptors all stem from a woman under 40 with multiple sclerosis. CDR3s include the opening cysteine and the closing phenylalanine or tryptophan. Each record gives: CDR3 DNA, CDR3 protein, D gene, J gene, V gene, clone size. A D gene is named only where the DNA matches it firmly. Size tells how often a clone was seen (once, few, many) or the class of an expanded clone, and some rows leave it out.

TGCGCCAGCAGCTTGGATGGACAGGGAAGGACTGAAGCTTTCTTT CASSLDGQGRTEAFF TRBD1 TRBJ1-1 TRBV5-1 many
TGTGCCAGCAGTTACCCTAAGGTTTCCGGGGAGCTGTTTTTT CASSYPKVSGELFF - TRBJ2-2 TRBV6-2/TRBV6-3 many
TGTGCCAGCAGTGAATTGGTAGGGACAGGGTTCCGCGAGCAGTACTTC CASSELVGTGFREQYF TRBD1 TRBJ2-7 TRBV25-1 many
TGCAGCGTTGAACGCCCTCTCAACAATGAGCAGTTCTTC CSVERPLNNEQFF - TRBJ2-1 TRBV29-1 many
TGTGCCAGCAGCTTCCAGGGGTCCCGCACAGATACGCAGTATTTT CASSFQGSRTDTQYF - TRBJ2-3 TRBV7-9 many
TGCGCCAGCAGCCAGGGGCGGAACGAAGAGACCCAGTACTTC CASSQGRNEETQYF - TRBJ2-5 TRBV4-3 many
TGCAGTGCTGGACTAACCGTTGGGGGTTCCTACGAGCAGTACTTC CSAGLTVGGSYEQYF - TRBJ2-7 TRBV20-1 many
TGTGCCAGCAGCCAAAACGTCGGTTCACCCCTCCACTTT CASSQNVGSPLHF - TRBJ1-6 TRBV3-1 medium-sized
TGCGCCAGCAGCAAGGACACCTATAGCAATCAGCCCCAGCATTTT CASSKDTYSNQPQHF - TRBJ1-5 TRBV5-1 -
TGTGCCAGCAGCTTAGACCCAGGGAGGTTTCAGCCCCAGCATTTT CASSLDPGRFQPQHF - TRBJ1-5 TRBV7-2 many
TGTGCCAGCAGCTTCTGGCTAGCGGGTAACAATGAGCAGTTCTTC CASSFWLAGNNEQFF TRBD2 TRBJ2-1 TRBV7-2 many
TGTGCCATCAGTGAGTCCGAGGTTACGGACATTCAGTACTTC CAISESEVTDIQYF - TRBJ2-4 TRBV10-3 many
TGTGCCAGCGGACAGGGTTCGAGGTTTGAGCAGTACTTC CASGQGSRFEQYF TRBD1 TRBJ2-7 TRBV7-2 many
TGTGCCAGCAGCTCGCGGGGGAGAGCCAAAAACATTCAGTACTTC CASSSRGRAKNIQYF TRBD2 TRBJ2-4 TRBV27 many
TGTGCCAGCAGCTTAGCTCAGACTTTACCCGGGGAGCTGTTTTTT CASSLAQTLPGELFF - TRBJ2-2 TRBV11-3 many
TGCAGCGTTGAGAGGGGGAAGACCCAGTACTTC CSVERGKTQYF - TRBJ2-5 TRBV29-1 many
TGCAGTGCTAGAGATACACAGGGGAATAATTCACCCCTCCACTTT CSARDTQGNNSPLHF TRBD1 TRBJ1-6 TRBV20-1 many
TGTGCCAGCAGCTTTCCAACGGATGAGCAGTTCTTC CASSFPTDEQFF - TRBJ2-1 TRBV11-2 many
TGCAGCGTTGAAGATCGGAACACCAAAGGCGAGCAGTACTTC CSVEDRNTKGEQYF - TRBJ2-7 TRBV29-1 many
TGCAGTGCTAGAATGAACACTGAAGCTTTCTTT CSARMNTEAFF - TRBJ1-1 TRBV20-1 many
TGTGCCACCAGCAGTGCCAAGGGGCAAGAGACCCAGTACTTC CATSSAKGQETQYF - TRBJ2-5 TRBV15 many
TGTGCCAGCAGTTTAATTTCGGCGGCCCAGCCCCAGCATTTT CASSLISAAQPQHF - TRBJ1-5 TRBV12-3/TRBV12-4 many
TGTGCCAGCAGCCTCGGGACAGGGGGGGCTAACTATGGCTACACCTTC CASSLGTGGANYGYTF TRBD1 TRBJ1-2 TRBV6-5 many
TGCAGTGCTTTGGACAGGGGGCAAGGGGGGACCGGGGAGCTGTTTTTT CSALDRGQGGTGELFF TRBD1 TRBJ2-2 TRBV20-1 many
TGTGCCAGCAGTTACATGGCGAACACCGGGGAGCTGTTTTTT CASSYMANTGELFF - TRBJ2-2 TRBV6-2/TRBV6-3 many
TGTGCCAGCACCCCCCTCGACAGGGGCCGATTTGACTTC CASTPLDRGRFDF TRBD1 TRBJ1-2 TRBV6-6 many
TGCGCCAGCAGCGAGGATGGCAGGATGAACACTGAAGCTTTCTTT CASSEDGRMNTEAFF - TRBJ1-1 TRBV5-1 -
TGTGCCAGCAGTCGGGACAGCACCGGGGAGCTGTTTTTT CASSRDSTGELFF TRBD1 TRBJ2-2 TRBV6-6 many
TGCAGTGCTGGAGGACAGTCAAATCAGCCCCAGCATTTT CSAGGQSNQPQHF - TRBJ1-5 TRBV20-1 many
TGTGCCAGCAGAGACGGAGCTAACTATGGCTACACCTTC CASRDGANYGYTF - TRBJ1-2 TRBV6-5 many
TGTGCCAGCAGCTTCCAGGGGGACACCTACGAGCAGTACTTC CASSFQGDTYEQYF TRBD1 TRBJ2-7 TRBV5-6 many
TGCAGTGCTAGAGATCTTACAGGGTCGGACACTGAAGCTTTCTTT CSARDLTGSDTEAFF - TRBJ1-1 TRBV20-1 medium-sized
TGTGCCAGCAGCTTTCGACAGGAGAACACTGAAGCTTTCTTT CASSFRQENTEAFF - TRBJ1-1 TRBV7-9 many
TGTGCCAGCAGAGGAAACGAAAAACTGTTTTTT CASRGNEKLFF - TRBJ1-4 TRBV12-3/TRBV12-4 many
TGTGCCAGCAGCCAGAGGATGGCACAAGAGACCCAGTACTTC CASSQRMAQETQYF - TRBJ2-5 TRBV7-2 many
TGTGCCATCAGTGGGAATCAGGGGGCATTAGGAGAGACCCAGTACTTC CAISGNQGALGETQYF TRBD1 TRBJ2-5 TRBV10-3 many
TGTGCCAGCAGTTTATCCCAGGGCAATGGCTACACCTTC CASSLSQGNGYTF - TRBJ1-2 TRBV27 many
TGCAGTGCTAAAACAGGGGCCGGTAATCAGCCCCAGCATTTT CSAKTGAGNQPQHF TRBD1 TRBJ1-5 TRBV20-1 many
TGCAGTGCTAGAGTGGGGGGGCGGACTGAAGCTTTCTTT CSARVGGRTEAFF - TRBJ1-1 TRBV20-1 many
TGTGCCAGCAGCTCCGCCGGGACAGGGGCCACCGGGGAGCTGTTTTTT CASSSAGTGATGELFF TRBD1 TRBJ2-2 TRBV5-4 many
TGTGCCAGCAGCCCCACAGGGGCTGGAAACACCATATATTTT CASSPTGAGNTIYF TRBD1 TRBJ1-3 TRBV7-2 many
TGCAGTGCGGGGGGACAGCTACAAGAGACCCAGTACTTC CSAGGQLQETQYF - TRBJ2-5 TRBV20-1 many
TGTGCCAGCAGCCCCATAAGCAGGGGTGGCTACACCTTC CASSPISRGGYTF - TRBJ1-2 TRBV7-2 many
TGCGCCAGCAGCTACCTAGGGGGCAGGGACGAGCAGTACTTC CASSYLGGRDEQYF TRBD1 TRBJ2-7 TRBV5-1 many
TGTGCCAGCAGTGAAACTCTTATCAATGAGCAGTTCTTC CASSETLINEQFF - TRBJ2-1 TRBV6-1 many
TGTGCCAGCAGCCCCGGAACGAATCAGCCCCAGCATTTT CASSPGTNQPQHF - TRBJ1-5 TRBV7-6 many
TGCAGTGCTTCCGGAGGGGGGACTAGCGGGGTGAGCTCCTACGAGCAGTACTTC CSASGGGTSGVSSYEQYF TRBD2 TRBJ2-7 TRBV20-1 many
TGTGCCAGCAGTAAGACTAGCGGGGGCTCCTACGAGCAGTACTTC CASSKTSGGSYEQYF TRBD2 TRBJ2-7 TRBV6-6 many